This T cell receptor beta chain is from a study of neoadjuvant anti-PD-1 for oral cavity cancer. Study-level background: Most patients had three to four biweekly doses of 3 mg/kg nivolumab before resection. Non-progressing patients received a fourth nivolumab dose near day 43, then surgery on days 50-56. General observations from the study: Post-nivolumab, blood T cell clonality was significantly elevated in non-responders.

TCRdb's table, derived via immunoSEQ multiplex PCR, lists solely in-frame clones and lacks some. The table lists over 13,000 clones, over 65% of them singletons. Germline V gene data show CDR1 as ENHRY and CDR2 as SYGVKD. J lost 10 bases, V lost 10 bases, and 11 bases had no gene match. CDR3 length equals 12 residues. Concerning this clone: Its antigen remains unidentified.

Indicated time point: after neoadjuvant nivolumab, at surgical resection. This chain joins TRBV10-3 and TRBJ2-3; 7 bases are a match to TRBD2. Specimen: PBMCs, collected after nivolumab (anti-PD-1) treatment. The TCR was taken from a person between 40 and 85 years old with oral cavity squamous cell carcinoma. The CDR3 protein is CASTSGEGAQYF. The CDR3, as DNA: TGTGCCAGCACTTCTGGGGAGGGTGCGCAGTATTTT.